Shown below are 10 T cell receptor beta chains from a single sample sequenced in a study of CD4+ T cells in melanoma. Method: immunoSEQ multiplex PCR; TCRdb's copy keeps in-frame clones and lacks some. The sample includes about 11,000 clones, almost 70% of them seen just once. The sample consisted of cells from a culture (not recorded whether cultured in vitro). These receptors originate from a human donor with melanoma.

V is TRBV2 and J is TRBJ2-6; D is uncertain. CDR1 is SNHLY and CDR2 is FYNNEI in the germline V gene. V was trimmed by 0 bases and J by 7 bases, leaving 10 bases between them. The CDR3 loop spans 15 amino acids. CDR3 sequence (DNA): TGTGCCAGCAGTGAAGCGGGCGAAGGAGCCAACGTCCTGACTTTC. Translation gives CASSEAGEGANVLTF.

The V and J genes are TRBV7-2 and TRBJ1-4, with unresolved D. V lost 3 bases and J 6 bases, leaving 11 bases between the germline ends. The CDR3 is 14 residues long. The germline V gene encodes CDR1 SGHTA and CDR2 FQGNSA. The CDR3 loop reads CASSFFSSHEKLFF. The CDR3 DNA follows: TGTGCCAGCAGCTTCTTCTCGAGCCATGAAAAACTGTTTTTT.

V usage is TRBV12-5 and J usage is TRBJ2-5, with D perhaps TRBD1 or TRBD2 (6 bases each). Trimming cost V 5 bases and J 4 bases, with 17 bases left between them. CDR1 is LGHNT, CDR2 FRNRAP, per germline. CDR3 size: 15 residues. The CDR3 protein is CASGNPLGGRETQYF. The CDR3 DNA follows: TGTGCTAGTGGTAACCCATTGGGGGGCCGAGAGACCCAGTACTTC.

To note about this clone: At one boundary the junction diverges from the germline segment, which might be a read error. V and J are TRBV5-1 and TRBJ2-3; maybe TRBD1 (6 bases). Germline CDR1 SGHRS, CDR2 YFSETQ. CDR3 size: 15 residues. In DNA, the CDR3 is TGTGCCAGCAGCTTGGCTGGGTTCCTGGGGGCTACGCAGTATTTT. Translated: CASSLAGFLGATQYF.

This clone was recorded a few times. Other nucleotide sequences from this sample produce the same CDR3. DNA for the CDR3: TGTGCCAGCAGCTTTAGACAGGGTCAGGATGAGCAGTTCTTC. Translated, it gives CASSFRQGQDEQFF. This chain links TRBV7-2 with TRBJ2-1; 7 positions match TRBD1. Germline CDR1 is SGHTA and CDR2 is FQGNSA. J gave up 8 bases and V 3 bases, and 7 bases lay outside the gene matches. This CDR3 region has 14 residues.

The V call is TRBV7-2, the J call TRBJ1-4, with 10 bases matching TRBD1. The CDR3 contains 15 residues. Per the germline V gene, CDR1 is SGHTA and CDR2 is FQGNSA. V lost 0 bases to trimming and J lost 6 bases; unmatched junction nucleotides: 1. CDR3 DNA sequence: TGTGCCAGCAGCTTAGCGGGGACAGGGGATGAAAAACTGTTTTTT. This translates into CASSLAGTGDEKLFF.

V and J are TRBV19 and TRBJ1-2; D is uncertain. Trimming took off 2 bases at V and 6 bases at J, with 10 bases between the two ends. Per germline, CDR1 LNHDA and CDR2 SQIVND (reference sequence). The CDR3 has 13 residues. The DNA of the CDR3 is TGTGCCAGTAGTATATCCGGTATTAATGGCTACACCTTC. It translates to CASSISGINGYTF.

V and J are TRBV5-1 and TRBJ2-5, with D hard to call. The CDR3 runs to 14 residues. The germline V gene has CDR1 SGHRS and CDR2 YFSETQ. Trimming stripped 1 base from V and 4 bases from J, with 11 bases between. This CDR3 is CASSLLGSIETQYF. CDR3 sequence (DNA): TGCGCCAGCAGCTTGTTGGGGTCAATAGAGACCCAGTACTTC.

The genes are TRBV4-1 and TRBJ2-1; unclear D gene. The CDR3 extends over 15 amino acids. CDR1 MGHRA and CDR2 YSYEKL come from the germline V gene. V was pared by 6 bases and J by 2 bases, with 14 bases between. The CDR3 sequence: CASSKYYIPYNEQFF. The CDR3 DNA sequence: TGCGCCAGCAGTAAATACTATATCCCCTACAATGAGCAGTTCTTC.

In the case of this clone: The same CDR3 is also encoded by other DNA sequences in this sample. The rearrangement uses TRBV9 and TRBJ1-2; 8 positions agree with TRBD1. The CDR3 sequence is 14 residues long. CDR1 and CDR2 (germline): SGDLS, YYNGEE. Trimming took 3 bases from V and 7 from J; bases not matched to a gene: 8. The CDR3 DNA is TGTGCCAGCAGCGCGGACAGGGCATTGGGTGGCTACACCTTC. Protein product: CASSADRALGGYTF.